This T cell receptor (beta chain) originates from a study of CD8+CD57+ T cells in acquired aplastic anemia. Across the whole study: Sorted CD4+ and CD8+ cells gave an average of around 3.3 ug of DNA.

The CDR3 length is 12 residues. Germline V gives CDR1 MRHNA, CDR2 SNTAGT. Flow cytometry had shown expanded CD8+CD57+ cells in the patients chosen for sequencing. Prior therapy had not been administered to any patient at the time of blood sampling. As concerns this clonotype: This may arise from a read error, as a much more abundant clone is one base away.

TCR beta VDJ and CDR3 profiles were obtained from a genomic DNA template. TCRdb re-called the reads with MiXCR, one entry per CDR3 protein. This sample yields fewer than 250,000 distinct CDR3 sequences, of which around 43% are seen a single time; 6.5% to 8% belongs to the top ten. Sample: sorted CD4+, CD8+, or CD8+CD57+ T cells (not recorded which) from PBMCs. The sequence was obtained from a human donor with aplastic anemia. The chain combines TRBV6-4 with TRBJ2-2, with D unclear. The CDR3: CASGDNSGELFF. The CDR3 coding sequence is TGTGCCAGCGGTGACAATTCCGGGGAGCTGTTTTTT.